The sequence of this T cell receptor beta chain was determined in a study of Tregs in tolerant kidney transplant recipients. On the study more broadly: Recipients received nonmyeloablative bone marrow transplants from related graft donors, with transient mixed chimerism.

This clone is a singleton in its sample. V lost 0 bases and J 6 bases, leaving 10 bases between the germline ends. Germline V CDR1 and CDR2: SGHTA, FQGTGA. CDR3 length equals 14 residues. Thawed PBMCs were FACS-sorted into unstimulated CD4+CD25+CD127- regulatory T cells, CD4+CD25- non-regulatory cells, CD4 and CD8 cells. Thawed PBMCs were rested overnight at 37°C with around 200 IU/ml IL-2 before regulatory T cell sorting. Generated by immunoSEQ multiplex PCR, the TCRdb table keeps only in-frame clones and is missing some. Of 50,000 to 80,000 clones listed, roughly 98% are singletons. The chain joins TRBV7-3 to TRBJ2-3, with D tentatively TRBD2 (5 bases). This specimen was Tregs from blood, taken before the transplant. This receptor was obtained from a human donor who received a combined kidney and bone marrow transplant. The chain's CDR3 is CASSLTVGVDTQYF. For the CDR3, the DNA is TGTGCCAGCAGCTTAACGGTCGGGGTGGATACGCAGTATTTT. The whole variable domain, remainder taken from reference TRBV7-3 and TRBJ2-3, is GAGVSQTPSNKVTEKGKYVELRCDPISGHTALYWYRQSLGQGPEFLIYFQGTGAADDSGLPNDRFFAVRPEGSVSTLKIQRTERGDSAVYLCASSLTVGVDTQYFGPGTRLTVL.